This T cell receptor (beta chain) was profiled in a study of T-cell memory formation after mild COVID-19. Study-level points and caveats: Day 15 to 85 contracting clones showed balanced CD4/CD8; day 15 to 37 expanders favored CD4+. Pre-infection memory already had some responding clones, implying cross-reactive memory joined.

Details on this clonotype: Its antigen remains unknown.

V lost 9 bases, J lost 0 bases, and 11 bases lay in between. The CDR3 covers 14 residues. Germline V lookup: CDR1 KGHDR, CDR2 SFDVKD. TCRdb reanalysed the 5' RACE reads using MiXCR and keeps one entry per CDR3 protein. The data show roughly 150,000 distinct CDR3 sequences, roughly 14% seen once. Source material: PBMCs or a T cell subset sorted from them (not recorded which). This TCR derives from an adult woman who had mild COVID-19 (a few samples of this study predate the infection). Cell type and time point are not known. This rearrangement joins TRBV24-1 to TRBJ1-5; D gene ambiguous. In nucleotides, the CDR3 is TGTGCCACCGGCGGAGGGAATAGCAATCAGCCCCAGCATTTT. It encodes CATGGGNSNQPQHF.